A single sample is the source of the 24 T cell receptor beta chains below, sequenced in a study of blood T cell repertoires in COVID-19. Only in-frame clones appear in the TCRdb table, and some are missing; sequencing was by immunoSEQ multiplex PCR. The sample carries some 160,000 clones, 80% to 85% recorded once. The sequenced sample was peripheral blood. The source is a man between 65 and 85 years old with active or convalescent COVID-19.

This chain uses TRBV28 with TRBJ2-5; D is uncertain. V lost 4 bases and J 0 bases, leaving 12 bases between the germline ends. Germline values: CDR1 MDHEN, CDR2 SYDVKM. The CDR3 runs 15 residues. The CDR3 DNA reads as TGTGCCAGCAGTTCTCAGACTGGGTACCAAGAGACCCAGTACTTC. Amino acid sequence: CASSSQTGYQETQYF. Complete variable domain (other parts from reference TRBV28 and TRBJ2-5): DVKVTQSSRYLVKRTGEKVFLECVQDMDHENMFWYRQDPGLGLRLIYFSYDVKMKEKGDIPEGYSVSREKKERFSLILESASTNQTSMYLCASSSQTGYQETQYFGPGTRLLVL.

V and J are TRBV6-2 or TRBV6-3 and TRBJ2-7; the D gene is possibly TRBD1 (6 bases). CDR1 is MNHEY and CDR2 is SVGEGT in the germline V gene. CDR3 size: 14 residues. The V and J ends lost 2 bases and 4 bases respectively, with 12 bases between them. The CDR3 DNA reads TGTGCCAGCAGTTACGAGGACAGACAGTACGAGCAGTACTTC. Protein product: CASSYEDRQYEQYF.

The chain uses TRBV28 and TRBJ1-6; 9 bases align to TRBD1. The CDR3 is 17 residues long. Germline V gene data show CDR1 as MDHEN and CDR2 as SYDVKM. The V segment lost 3 bases and the J segment 7 bases; nucleotides outside the gene matches: 10. The CDR3 reads CASSLSVTGGANSPLHF. CDR3 DNA sequence: TGTGCCAGCAGTTTGTCAGTAACAGGGGGCGCAAATTCACCCCTCCACTTT.

The chain joins TRBV11-2 to TRBJ1-2; D unresolved. Germline-derived CDR1 and CDR2 are SGHAT and FQNNGV. V shed 3 bases and J shed 12 bases, with 11 bases lying between them. This CDR3 region has 11 residues. CDR3 bases: TGTGCCAGCAGCTTCGATCGAGTCCACACCTTC. It is translated as CASSFDRVHTF.

The chain employs TRBV6-5 and TRBJ1-2; TRBD1 agrees at 7 bases. V shed 6 bases, J shed 2 bases, and the junction held 9 bases outside the gene matches. Germline values: CDR1 MNHEY, CDR2 SVGAGI. The CDR3 loop spans 15 amino acids. The CDR3 loop is CASSSRGRGNYGYTF. The CDR3 DNA reads TGTGCCAGCAGCTCCCGGGGCAGGGGGAACTATGGCTACACCTTC.

J is TRBJ2-7 and V is TRBV14; 12 bases match TRBD2. The trim removed 4 bases at V and 4 bases at J, leaving 8 bases unmatched. Germline CDR1 reads SGHDN; CDR2 reads FVKESK. CDR3 length: 16 residues. DNA for the CDR3: TGTGCCAGCAGCCTTCACGGACTAGCGGGACTTTACGAGCAGTACTTC. This gives the protein CASSLHGLAGLYEQYF. Complete variable domain (other parts from reference TRBV14 and TRBJ2-7): EAGVTQFPSHSVIEKGQTVTLRCDPISGHDNLYWYRRVMGKEIKFLLHFVKESKQDESGMPNNRFLAERTGGTYSTLKVQPAELEDSGVYFCASSLHGLAGLYEQYFGPGTRLTVT.

The chain joins TRBV4-1 to TRBJ1-5, with a weak D call TRBD1 (6 bases). The CDR3 spans 15 residues. V lost 0 bases and J lost 6, with 12 bases in between. From germline, CDR1 is MGHRA and CDR2 YSYEKL. The DNA for the CDR3 is TGCGCCAGCAGCCAAGAAACAGGGTATTCTCAGCCCCAGCATTTT. It specifies CASSQETGYSQPQHF.

The J gene is TRBJ2-2, the V gene TRBV30, with 10 bases aligning to TRBD1. The ends lost 3 bases at V and 5 bases at J; junction bases unmatched: 0. The CDR3 spans 13 residues. Germline loops: CDR1 GTSNPN, CDR2 SVGIG (reference sequence). CDR3 in amino acids: CAWRDRGTGELFF. In DNA, the CDR3 is TGTGCCTGGAGGGACAGGGGGACCGGGGAGCTGTTTTTT.

The chain uses TRBV12-5 and TRBJ1-4, with D perhaps matching TRBD1 (5 bases). The germline V and J ends were trimmed by 5 bases and 5 bases, with 21 bases remaining between them. Germline assignment: CDR1 LGHNT and CDR2 FRNRAP. The CDR3 covers 17 residues. CDR3 amino acids: CASGPERGRWENEKLFF. CDR3 nucleotides: TGTGCTAGTGGTCCCGAACGGGGGAGGTGGGAAAATGAAAAACTGTTTTTT.

V is TRBV5-1 and J is TRBJ2-1, with 11 bases matching TRBD2. Trimming cost V 6 bases and J 5 bases; bases outside gene matches: 10. The germline gives CDR1 SGHRS, CDR2 YFSETQ. The CDR3 loop spans 16 amino acids. For the CDR3, the DNA is TGCGCCAGCAACCTTCTAGCGGGAGGCCCCAACAATGAGCAGTTCTTC. This translates into CASNLLAGGPNNEQFF.

This clone was seen a few times. V and J are TRBV27 and TRBJ1-2; no clear D gene. The germline V gene encodes CDR1 MNHEY and CDR2 SMNVEV (reference sequence). Between the trimmed V and J ends, which lost 5 bases and 4 bases, there was a span of 14 bases. The CDR3 covers 14 residues. CDR3 nucleotide sequence: TGTGCCAGCAGTCCCCAGGAGGGTAGCTATGGCTACACCTTC. Encoded protein: CASSPQEGSYGYTF.

CDR3 bases: TGTGCCAGCAGCCGGGACAGTACCGGAAACACCATATATTTT. This gives the protein CASSRDSTGNTIYF. The chain recombines TRBV6-2 or TRBV6-3 with TRBJ1-3; TRBD1 aligns across 7 bases. V was clipped by 6 bases and J by 4 bases; unmatched bases: 6. CDR1 is MNHEY, CDR2 SVGEGT, per germline. This CDR3 contains 14 residues.

V gene TRBV2 combines with J gene TRBJ2-2; a weak D match, TRBD2 (5 bases). The CDR3 consists of 15 residues. V lost 1 base and J 4 bases, leaving 10 bases between the germline ends. Germline V gene lookup returns CDR1 SNHLY and CDR2 FYNNEI. The CDR3 spells CASSEGGPGTGELFF. Here the CDR3 DNA reads TGTGCCAGCAGTGAAGGAGGGCCGGGCACCGGGGAGCTGTTTTTT.

The J gene is TRBJ2-2, the V gene TRBV7-2, with 9 bases matching TRBD2. Unmatched junction bases numbered 2, after V lost 5 bases and J lost 1 base. The CDR3 is made up of 15 amino acids. Looked up from germline, CDR1 is SGHTA and CDR2 is FQGNSA. Here the CDR3 reads CASSISGGNTGELFF. CDR3 DNA: TGTGCCAGCAGCATTAGCGGGGGGAACACCGGGGAGCTGTTTTTT. Full variable domain (remainder filled in from reference TRBV7-2 and TRBJ2-2): GAGVSQSPSNKVTEKGKDVELRCDPISGHTALYWYRQSLGQGLEFLIYFQGNSAPDKSGLPSDRFSAERTGGSVSTLTIQRTQQEDSAVYLCASSISGGNTGELFFGEGSRLTVL.

The chain joins TRBV12-5 to TRBJ1-2, with D tentatively TRBD1 (6 bases). CDR1 LGHNT and CDR2 FRNRAP come from the germline V gene. V lost 4 bases to trimming and J lost 5 bases, with 14 bases between them. This CDR3 is built from 14 residues. The CDR3 bases are TGTGCTAGTGGTTGGGGGCTGGAGAATTATGGCTACACCTTC. The encoded protein is CASGWGLENYGYTF. Supplemented by reference TRBV12-5 and TRBJ1-2, the full variable domain reads DARVTQTPRHKVTEMGQEVTMRCQPILGHNTVFWYRQTMMQGLELLAYFRNRAPLDDSGMPKDRFSAEMPDATLATLKIQPSEPRDSAVYFCASGWGLENYGYTFGSGTRLTVV.

This chain connects TRBV4-1 to TRBJ2-1; D may be TRBD1 (7 bases). This CDR3 has 17 amino acids. The germline V and J ends were trimmed by 3 bases and 2 bases, with 17 bases remaining between them. Germline V gene data show CDR1 as MGHRA and CDR2 as YSYEKL. This CDR3 is CASSHPQGGNPYNEQFF. The CDR3 bases are TGCGCCAGCAGCCATCCCCAGGGGGGTAACCCCTACAATGAGCAGTTCTTC.

V usage is TRBV10-3 and J usage is TRBJ2-7; D gene ambiguous. The CDR3 spans 13 residues. V shed 4 bases and J shed 6 bases, with 13 bases lying between them. The germline V gene encodes CDR1 ENHRY and CDR2 SYGVKD. The CDR3 reads CAISGIEATEQYF. The DNA of the CDR3 is TGTGCCATCAGTGGGATAGAGGCGACCGAGCAGTACTTC.

The chain uses TRBV9 and TRBJ2-4; TRBD1 agrees at 9 bases. V gave up 4 bases and J gave up 4 bases; unmatched junction bases: 6. The germline gives CDR1 SGDLS, CDR2 YYNGEE. CDR3 length equals 15 residues. The CDR3 here is CASSPVDRGKNIQYF. The CDR3 coding sequence is TGTGCCAGCAGCCCAGTGGACAGGGGTAAAAACATTCAGTACTTC. Looking up the rest from reference TRBV9 and TRBJ2-4 gives the full variable domain: DSGVTQTPKHLITATGQRVTLRCSPRSGDLSVYWYQQSLDQGLQFLIQYYNGEERAKGNILERFSAQQFPDLHSELNLSSLELGDSALYFCASSPVDRGKNIQYFGAGTRLSVL.

V usage is TRBV5-1 and J usage is TRBJ2-3; tentative D call: TRBD2 (5 bases). This CDR3 is 13 amino acids long. Germline values: CDR1 SGHRS, CDR2 YFSETQ. The ends were cut back, 4 bases at V and 7 bases at J, with 13 bases in the middle. DNA of the CDR3: TGCGCCAGCAGCCCCGGAGTCGGGAATACGCAGTATTTT. Its translation is CASSPGVGNTQYF.

This clone was observed a handful of times. The chain employs TRBV19 and TRBJ1-4; 8 positions agree with TRBD1. After removal of 7 bases from V and 7 bases from J, the junction contained 8 bases not matched to a gene. This CDR3 has 14 residues. Germline V gene sequence: CDR1 LNHDA, CDR2 SQIVND (reference sequence). In nucleotides, the CDR3 is TGTGCCAGTAACGACAGGGGAGGACTTGAAAAACTGTTTTTT. This translates into CASNDRGGLEKLFF.

This clone has a single count. The rearrangement joins TRBV19 to TRBJ1-3; no clear D gene. The CDR3 is 14 residues long. V lost 7 bases to trimming and J lost 0 bases, with 10 bases between them. The germline CDR1 and CDR2 sequences are LNHDA and SQIVND (reference sequence). The CDR3 region has the DNA TGTGCCAGTAAAAACAGTCACTCTGGAAACACCATATATTTT. It is translated as CASKNSHSGNTIYF.

This chain links TRBV7-2 with TRBJ2-7; D is possibly TRBD1 (6 bases). Germline V gives CDR1 SGHTA, CDR2 FQGNSA. The CDR3 has 15 residues. Trimming took 4 bases from V and 5 from J, leaving 18 bases between them. CDR3 in amino acids: CASSSPGQLLHEQYF. The CDR3 bases are TGTGCCAGCAGCTCCCCGGGACAACTATTGCACGAGCAGTACTTC.

V and J are TRBV18 and TRBJ2-1, with 8 bases lining up with TRBD2. The V gene end was trimmed by 4 bases and the J gene end by 5 bases; junction bases not matched to a gene: 10. This CDR3 is 16 amino acids long. The germline V gene encodes CDR1 KGHSH and CDR2 LQKENI. In nucleotides, the CDR3 is TGTGCCAGCTCACGCAGCCAGCGGGAGCCTAACAATGAGCAGTTCTTC. It codes for CASSRSQREPNNEQFF.

CDR3 in DNA: TGTGCCAGCAGTTATGGACTAGCGGGAGGAAGTGAGCAGTTCTTC. As protein: CASSYGLAGGSEQFF. The J gene is TRBJ2-1, the V gene TRBV2; 14 nucleotides line up with TRBD2. This CDR3 is 15 amino acids long. Looked up from germline, CDR1 is SNHLY and CDR2 is FYNNEI. V trimming: 5 bases; J trimming: 9 bases; junction bases outside the gene matches: 6. Combining the CDR3 with reference TRBV2 and TRBJ2-1 gives the whole variable domain EPEVTQTPSHQVTQMGQEVILRCVPISNHLYFYWYRQILGQKVEFLVSFYNNEISEKSEIFDDQFSVERPDGSNFTLKIRSTKLEDSAMYFCASSYGLAGGSEQFFGPGTRLTVL.